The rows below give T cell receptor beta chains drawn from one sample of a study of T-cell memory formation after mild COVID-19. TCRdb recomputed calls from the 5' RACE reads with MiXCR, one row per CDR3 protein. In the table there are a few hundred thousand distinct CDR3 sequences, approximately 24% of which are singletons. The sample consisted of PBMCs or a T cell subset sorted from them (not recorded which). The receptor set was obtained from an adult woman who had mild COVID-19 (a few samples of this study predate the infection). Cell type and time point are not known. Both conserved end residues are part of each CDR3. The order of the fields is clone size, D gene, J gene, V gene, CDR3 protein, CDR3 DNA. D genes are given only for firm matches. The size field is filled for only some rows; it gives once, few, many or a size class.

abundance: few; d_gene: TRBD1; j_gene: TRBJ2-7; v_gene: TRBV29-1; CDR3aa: CSVTPWDSSYEQYF; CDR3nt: TGCAGCGTGACACCCTGGGACAGCTCCTACGAGCAGTACTTC
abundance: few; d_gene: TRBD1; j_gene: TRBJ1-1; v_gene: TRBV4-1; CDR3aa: CASQLGDSPNTEAFF; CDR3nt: TGCGCCTCTCAGCTCGGGGACAGTCCGAACACTGAAGCTTTCTTT
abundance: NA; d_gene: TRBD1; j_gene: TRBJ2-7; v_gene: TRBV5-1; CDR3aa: CASSLNSVGQGYEQYF; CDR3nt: TGCGCCAGCAGCTTAAATTCTGTGGGACAGGGGTACGAGCAGTACTTC
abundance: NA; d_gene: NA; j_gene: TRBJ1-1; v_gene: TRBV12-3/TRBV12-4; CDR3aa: CASSFNLNTEAFF; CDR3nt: TGTGCCAGCAGTTTCAACCTGAACACTGAAGCTTTCTTT
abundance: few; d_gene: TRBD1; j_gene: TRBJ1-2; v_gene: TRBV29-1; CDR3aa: CSVRDRDFTAGGYTF; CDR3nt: TGCAGCGTCCGGGACAGGGACTTCACCGCCGGTGGCTACACCTTC
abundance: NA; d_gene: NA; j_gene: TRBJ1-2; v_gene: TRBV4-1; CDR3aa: CASSQSREGLNYGYTF; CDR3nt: TGCGCCAGCAGCCAATCGCGGGAAGGGCTCAACTATGGCTACACCTTC
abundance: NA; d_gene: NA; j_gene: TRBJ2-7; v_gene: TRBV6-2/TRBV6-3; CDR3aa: CASSYSATYSGDEQYF; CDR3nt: TGTGCCAGCAGTTATAGCGCTACATACTCAGGAGACGAGCAGTACTTC
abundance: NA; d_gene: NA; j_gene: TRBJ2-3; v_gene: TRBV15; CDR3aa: CATTESSLSTDTQYF; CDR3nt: TGTGCCACTACCGAGTCGTCATTAAGCACAGATACGCAGTATTTT
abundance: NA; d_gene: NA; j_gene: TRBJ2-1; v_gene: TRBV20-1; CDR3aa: CSGPRGDEQFF; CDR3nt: TGCAGTGGCCCCAGGGGGGACGAGCAGTTCTTC
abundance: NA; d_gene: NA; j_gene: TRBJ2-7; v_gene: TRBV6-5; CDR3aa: CASSSPRPEGSSYEQYF; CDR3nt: TGTGCCAGCAGTTCCCCGCGACCGGAGGGCAGCTCCTACGAGCAGTACTTC
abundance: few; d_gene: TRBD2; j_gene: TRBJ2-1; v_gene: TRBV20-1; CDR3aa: CSAPRLASGYNEQFF; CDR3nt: TGCAGTGCCCCGAGATTGGCTAGCGGATACAATGAGCAGTTCTTC
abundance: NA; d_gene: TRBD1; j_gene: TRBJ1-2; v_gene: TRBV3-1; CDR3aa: CASSQGVDRLLYGYTF; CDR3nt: TGTGCCAGCAGCCAAGGGGTGGACAGGCTACTCTATGGCTACACCTTC
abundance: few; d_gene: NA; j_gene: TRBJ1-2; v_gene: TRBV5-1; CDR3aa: CASSLSSTNYGYTF; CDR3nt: TGCGCCAGCAGCTTGAGCAGTACTAACTATGGCTACACCTTC
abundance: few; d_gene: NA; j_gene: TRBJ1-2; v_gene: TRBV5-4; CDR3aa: CASSLGQRNYGYTF; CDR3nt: TGTGCCAGCAGCTTGGGACAGCGGAACTATGGCTACACCTTC
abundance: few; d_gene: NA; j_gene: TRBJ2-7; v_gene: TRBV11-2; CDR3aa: CASSLAQVGLVYEQYF; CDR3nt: TGTGCCAGCAGCTTAGCCCAAGTTGGGCTAGTCTACGAGCAGTACTTC
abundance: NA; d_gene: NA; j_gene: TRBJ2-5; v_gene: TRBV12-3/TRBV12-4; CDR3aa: CASRSSGGLGETQYF; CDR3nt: TGTGCCAGCAGGAGTAGTGGGGGGCTTGGTGAGACCCAGTACTTC
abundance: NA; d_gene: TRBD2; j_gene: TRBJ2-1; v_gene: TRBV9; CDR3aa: CASSPGTSHNEQFF; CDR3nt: TGTGCCAGCAGCCCAGGGACTAGCCACAATGAGCAGTTCTTC
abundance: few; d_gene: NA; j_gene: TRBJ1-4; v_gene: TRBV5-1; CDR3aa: CASSFSGTTNEKLFF; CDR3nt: TGCGCCAGCAGCTTTTCCGGTACAACTAATGAAAAACTGTTTTTT
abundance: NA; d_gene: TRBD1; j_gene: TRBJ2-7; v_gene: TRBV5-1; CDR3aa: CASSPGQLTYEQYF; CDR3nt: TGCGCCAGCAGCCCGGGACAGCTAACCTACGAGCAGTACTTC
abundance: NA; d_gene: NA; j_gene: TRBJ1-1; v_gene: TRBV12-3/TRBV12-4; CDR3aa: CASSSAVPAGYTEAFF; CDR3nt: TGTGCCAGCAGTTCCGCGGTTCCAGCAGGGTACACTGAAGCTTTCTTT
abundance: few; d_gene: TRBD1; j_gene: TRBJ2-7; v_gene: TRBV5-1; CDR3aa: CASRMTSTGGAYGEQYF; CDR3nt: TGCGCCAGCAGGATGACCTCTACAGGGGGCGCCTACGGGGAGCAGTACTTC
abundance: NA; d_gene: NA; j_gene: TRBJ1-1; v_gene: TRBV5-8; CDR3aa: CASSPGLSATEAFF; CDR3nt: TGTGCCAGCAGTCCGGGACTAAGCGCAACTGAAGCTTTCTTT
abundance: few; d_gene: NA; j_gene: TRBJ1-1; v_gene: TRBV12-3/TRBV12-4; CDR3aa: CASNQPSTDTEAFF; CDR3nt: TGTGCCAGCAACCAGCCCTCTACGGACACTGAAGCTTTCTTT
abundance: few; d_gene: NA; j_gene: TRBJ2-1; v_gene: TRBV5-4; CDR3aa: CASSLDLITDNEQFF; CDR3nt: TGTGCCAGCAGCTTAGATCTAATCACAGACAATGAGCAGTTCTTC
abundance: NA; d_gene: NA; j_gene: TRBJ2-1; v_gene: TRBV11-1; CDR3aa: CASRKNSVAYNEQFF; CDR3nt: TGTGCCAGCAGAAAAAACTCAGTTGCCTACAATGAGCAGTTCTTC
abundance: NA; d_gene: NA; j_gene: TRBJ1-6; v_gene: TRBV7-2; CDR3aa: CASTRSYNSPLHF; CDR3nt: TGTGCCAGCACCCGTTCATATAATTCACCCCTCCACTTT
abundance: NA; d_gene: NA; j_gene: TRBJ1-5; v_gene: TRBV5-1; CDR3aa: CASSLLGTSNQPQHF; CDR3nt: TGCGCCAGCAGCCTGCTCGGGACGTCCAATCAGCCCCAGCATTTT
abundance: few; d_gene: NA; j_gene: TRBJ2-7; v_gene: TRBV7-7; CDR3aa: CASSSSQGGEQYF; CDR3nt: TGTGCCAGCAGCTCTAGCCAGGGGGGCGAGCAGTACTTC
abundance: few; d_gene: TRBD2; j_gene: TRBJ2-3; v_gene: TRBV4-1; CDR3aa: CASMSILRGGVTDTQYF; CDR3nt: TGCGCCAGCATGAGTATCCTACGCGGGGGGGTCACAGATACGCAGTATTTT
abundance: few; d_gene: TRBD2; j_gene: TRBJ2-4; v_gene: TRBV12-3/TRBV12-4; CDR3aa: CASSFPRGGRENIQYF; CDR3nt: TGTGCCAGCAGTTTTCCACGGGGGGGCCGTGAGAACATTCAGTACTTC
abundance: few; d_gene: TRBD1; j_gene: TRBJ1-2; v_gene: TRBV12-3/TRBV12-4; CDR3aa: CASSFRTGQGYTF; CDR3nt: TGTGCCAGCAGTTTCAGGACAGGCCAAGGCTACACCTTC
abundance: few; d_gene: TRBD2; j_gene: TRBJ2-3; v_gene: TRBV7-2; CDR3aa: CASSKIAGGQADTQYF; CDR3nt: TGTGCCAGCAGCAAAATAGCGGGGGGGCAAGCAGATACGCAGTATTTT
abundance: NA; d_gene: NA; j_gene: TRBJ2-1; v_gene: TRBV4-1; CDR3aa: CASSHQRGQTPHNEQFF; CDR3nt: TGCGCCAGCAGCCACCAGAGGGGCCAGACCCCCCACAATGAGCAGTTCTTC
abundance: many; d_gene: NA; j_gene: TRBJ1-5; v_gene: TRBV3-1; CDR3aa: CASSPFGGLSNQPQHF; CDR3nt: TGTGCCAGCAGCCCGTTCGGGGGCCTTAGCAATCAGCCCCAGCATTTT
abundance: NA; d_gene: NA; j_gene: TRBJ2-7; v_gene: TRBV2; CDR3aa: CASSVGTSRASYEQYF; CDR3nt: TGTGCCAGCAGTGTCGGTACCAGCCGGGCCTCCTACGAGCAGTACTTC
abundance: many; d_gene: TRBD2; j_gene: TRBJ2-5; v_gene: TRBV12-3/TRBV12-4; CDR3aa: CASSLIAGQETQYF; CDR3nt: TGTGCCAGCAGTTTAATAGCGGGGCAAGAGACCCAGTACTTC
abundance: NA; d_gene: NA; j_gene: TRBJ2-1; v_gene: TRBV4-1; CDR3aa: CASSQVARSSYNEQFF; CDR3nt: TGCGCCAGCAGCCAAGTTGCCCGGAGCTCCTACAATGAGCAGTTCTTC
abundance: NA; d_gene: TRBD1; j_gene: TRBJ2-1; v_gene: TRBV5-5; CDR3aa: CASSLTGTGFYNEQFF; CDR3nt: TGTGCCAGCAGCTTAACCGGGACAGGATTCTACAATGAGCAGTTCTTC
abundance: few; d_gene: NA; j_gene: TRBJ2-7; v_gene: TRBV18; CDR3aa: CASSPRESYEQYF; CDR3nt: TGTGCCAGCAGTCCCAGGGAATCCTACGAGCAGTACTTC
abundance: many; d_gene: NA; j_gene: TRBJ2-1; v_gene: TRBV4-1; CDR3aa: CASSQDWTPTGEHEQFF; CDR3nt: TGCGCCAGCAGCCAAGATTGGACTCCGACAGGAGAGCATGAGCAGTTCTTC
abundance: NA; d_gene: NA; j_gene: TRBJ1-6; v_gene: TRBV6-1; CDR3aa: CASSVSRRSDSPLHF; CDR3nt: TGTGCCAGCAGTGTGAGTCGGCGTTCGGATTCACCCCTCCACTTT
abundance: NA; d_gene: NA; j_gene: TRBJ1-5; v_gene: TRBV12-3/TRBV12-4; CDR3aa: CASRPGGGEGQPQHF; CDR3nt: TGTGCCAGCAGACCCGGAGGGGGAGAAGGTCAGCCCCAGCATTTT
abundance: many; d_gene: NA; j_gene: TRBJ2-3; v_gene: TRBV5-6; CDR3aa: CASSVVGRRTDTQYF; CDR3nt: TGTGCCAGCAGCGTCGTTGGGAGGCGCACAGATACGCAGTATTTT
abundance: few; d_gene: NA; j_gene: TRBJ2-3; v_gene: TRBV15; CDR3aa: CATSQYGGQGNTRTDTQYF; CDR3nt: TGTGCCACCAGCCAATATGGAGGGCAGGGGAATACGAGGACAGATACGCAGTATTTT
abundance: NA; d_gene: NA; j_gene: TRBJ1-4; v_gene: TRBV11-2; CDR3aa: CASSLVNVVANEKLFF; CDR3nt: TGTGCCAGCAGCTTAGTCAACGTGGTGGCTAATGAAAAACTGTTTTTT
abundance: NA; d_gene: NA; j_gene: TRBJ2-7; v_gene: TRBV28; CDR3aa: CASSLDAGSSTRQYF; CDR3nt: TGTGCCAGCAGTTTAGATGCGGGAAGCTCTACGAGGCAGTACTTC
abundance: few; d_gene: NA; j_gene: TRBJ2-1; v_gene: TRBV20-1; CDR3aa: CSAPERNEQFF; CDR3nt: TGCAGTGCTCCTGAGCGGAATGAGCAGTTCTTC
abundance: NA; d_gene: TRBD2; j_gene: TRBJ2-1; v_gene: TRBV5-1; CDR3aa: CASSPTSGTSGYNEQFF; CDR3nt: TGCGCCAGCAGCCCTACATCCGGGACTAGCGGGTACAATGAGCAGTTCTTC